What follows are 26 T cell receptor beta chains derived from one specimen sequenced in a study of cytomegalovirus exposure and HLA in healthy donors. The PCR employed 60 Vbeta primers together with 13 Jbeta primers. Data came from immunoSEQ multiplex PCR; TCRdb stores just in-frame clones and leaves some out. The sample has some 160,000 clones, around three quarters seen once; the top ten hold around 2.1%. The sequencing input was PBMCs. Receptor source: a man in his fifties or sixties in good health and CMV-seropositive.

The V gene is TRBV28, the J gene TRBJ1-2, with D perhaps TRBD1 (5 bases). Per the germline V gene, CDR1 is MDHEN and CDR2 is SYDVKM. CDR3 length: 12 amino acids. Between the trimmed V and J ends, which lost 3 bases and 7 bases, there was a span of 9 bases. The CDR3 sequence: CASSLGGLGYTF. The CDR3 DNA sequence: TGTGCCAGCAGTTTGGGGGGTCTTGGCTACACCTTC.

This clone was recorded a few times. V gene TRBV12-5 combines with J gene TRBJ2-5; 12 bases line up with TRBD1. CDR1 and CDR2 from the germline V gene are LGHNT and FRNRAP. This CDR3 is built from 18 residues. V shed 0 bases, J shed 3 bases, and the junction held 8 bases outside the gene matches. The CDR3 loop reads CASGLVGTGGELKETQYF. CDR3 nucleotides: TGTGCTAGTGGTTTGGTAGGGACAGGGGGCGAGTTAAAAGAGACCCAGTACTTC.

About this clone itself: Other DNA variants within this sample encode the same CDR3. This chain uses TRBV6-5 with TRBJ1-1, with a tentative D call TRBD1 (5 bases). The CDR3 sequence is 14 residues long. Germline V gene lookup returns CDR1 MNHEY and CDR2 SVGAGI. Trimming removed 2 bases from V and 0 bases from J, with 7 bases in between. Here the CDR3 DNA reads TGTGCCAGCAGTTACGGACAAATGAACACTGAAGCTTTCTTT. Translating it yields CASSYGQMNTEAFF.

V usage is TRBV7-2 and J usage is TRBJ1-1, with D possibly TRBD1 on 5 matching bases. V shed 1 base and J shed 2 bases, with 11 bases lying between them. CDR3 length: 15 residues. Germline V gene sequence: CDR1 SGHTA, CDR2 FQGNSA. In nucleotides, the CDR3 is TGTGCCAGCAGCTTAGTTGGCGGGACCAACACTGAAGCTTTCTTT. This gives the protein CASSLVGGTNTEAFF.

J is TRBJ1-2 and V is TRBV12-5; D is possibly TRBD1 (6 bases). V was pared by 0 bases and J by 0 bases, with 14 bases between. This CDR3 spans 17 amino acids. Germline CDR1 is LGHNT and CDR2 is FRNRAP. Here the CDR3 DNA reads TGTGCTAGTGGTTTGGTAGTGTGGGACACCCCTAACTATGGCTACACCTTC. Protein: CASGLVVWDTPNYGYTF.

This chain uses TRBV27 with TRBJ1-1; D gene ambiguous. CDR1 MNHEY and CDR2 SMNVEV come from the germline V gene (reference sequence). Trimming removed 5 bases at V and 7 bases at J, with 17 bases between. The CDR3 covers 14 residues. The CDR3 DNA sequence: TGTGCCAGCAGTCAGAGGAGGACGAGTTATGAAGCTTTCTTT. Translation gives CASSQRRTSYEAFF.

This chain connects TRBV10-3 to TRBJ1-1; D not certain. Germline V CDR1 and CDR2: ENHRY, SYGVKD. CDR3 length: 12 residues. V lost 10 bases and J lost 2, with 11 bases in between. The DNA of the CDR3 is TGTGCCACCAAACAGATAAACACTGAAGCTTTCTTT. Translating it yields CATKQINTEAFF.

The V and J genes are TRBV5-1 and TRBJ1-4; D might be TRBD1 (6 bases). CDR3 length: 14 amino acids. Germline V gene sequence: CDR1 SGHRS, CDR2 YFSETQ. V lost 4 bases and J 4 bases, leaving 11 bases between the germline ends. The CDR3 bases are TGCGCCAGCAGCCCGCAGGGGTATAATGAAAAACTGTTTTTT. It translates to CASSPQGYNEKLFF.

This rearrangement joins TRBV9 to TRBJ2-1; 8 bases are a match to TRBD2. CDR3 length: 15 amino acids. The trim removed 4 bases at V and 6 bases at J, leaving 9 bases unmatched. Germline loops: CDR1 SGDLS, CDR2 YYNGEE. CDR3 nucleotides: TGTGCCAGCAGCACTGAGCGGGGGACCATCAATGAGCAGTTCTTC. It yields the protein CASSTERGTINEQFF.

The V gene is TRBV5-1, the J gene TRBJ2-2; TRBD1 matches 8 bases. The CDR3 consists of 15 residues. The germline gives CDR1 SGHRS, CDR2 YFSETQ. J was trimmed by 5 bases and V by 4 bases; bases with no gene match: 7. The CDR3: CASSPTGVETGELFF. CDR3 nucleotide sequence: TGCGCCAGCAGCCCGACAGGGGTAGAGACCGGGGAGCTGTTTTTT.

The V gene is TRBV30, the J gene TRBJ2-5; possibly TRBD2 for D (5 bases). CDR1 and CDR2 (germline): GTSNPN, SVGIG (reference sequence). The CDR3 extends over 15 amino acids. The V gene lost 0 bases and the J gene lost 7 bases, with 18 bases spanning the gap. CDR3 sequence reads: CAWSVGLATSGTQYF. The CDR3 region has the DNA TGTGCCTGGAGTGTAGGGCTAGCTACTTCGGGGACCCAGTACTTC. Together with reference TRBV30 and TRBJ2-5, the CDR3 gives the full variable domain: SQTIHQWPATLVQPVGSPLSLECTVEGTSNPNLYWYRQAAGRGLQLLFYSVGIGQISSEVPQNLSASRPQDRQFILSSKKLLLSDSGFYLCAWSVGLATSGTQYFGPGTRLLVL.

The chain is built from TRBV4-1 and TRBJ1-2; no definite D call. Germline CDR1 reads MGHRA; CDR2 reads YSYEKL. With 0 bases removed from V and 5 bases from J, the gap between germline ends came to 13 bases. This CDR3 has 15 residues. The CDR3 DNA follows: TGCGCCAGCAGCCAAGATAGTCGGGGTGGTTATGGCTACACCTTC. Translated: CASSQDSRGGYGYTF.

The J gene is TRBJ2-2, the V gene TRBV4-2, with D perhaps TRBD2 (6 bases). The CDR3 contains 17 residues. CDR1 and CDR2 (germline): LGHNA, YNFKEQ. V was pared by 0 bases and J by 6 bases, with 17 bases between. CDR3 nucleotide sequence: TGTGCCAGCAGCCAAGACGGGCTACTAGCTAGGCCCGGGGAGCTGTTTTTT. Its protein is CASSQDGLLARPGELFF.

This chain links TRBV11-2 with TRBJ2-3; 12 bases are a match to TRBD2. The germline V gene encodes CDR1 SGHAT and CDR2 FQNNGV. This CDR3 has 16 residues. Trimming at V came to 3 bases and at J to 3 bases, leaving 4 bases not matched to a gene. Here the CDR3 reads CASSFSSGGATDTQYF. In nucleotides, the CDR3 is TGTGCCAGCAGCTTTTCTAGCGGGGGGGCAACAGATACGCAGTATTTT.

The chain employs TRBV19 and TRBJ2-7, with TRBD1 matching 7 bases. This CDR3 comprises 13 residues. With 6 bases clipped from V and 3 bases from J, the junction kept 5 bases outside the gene matches. Germline V gene lookup returns CDR1 LNHDA and CDR2 SQIVND (reference sequence). The CDR3 coding sequence is TGTGCCAGTAGCAGGGGGAACAACTACGAGCAGTACTTC. Its protein is CASSRGNNYEQYF.

This clone came up once. The chain recombines TRBV29-1 with TRBJ1-4; TRBD1 agrees at 7 bases. V lost 6 bases and J lost 4; bases outside the gene matches: 5. Looked up from germline, CDR1 is SQVTM and CDR2 is ANQGSEA. This CDR3 comprises 13 residues. CDR3 bases: TGCAGCGTCCAACAGGGGAGTAATGAAAAACTGTTTTTT. As protein: CSVQQGSNEKLFF. The variable domain in full, completed from reference TRBV29-1 and TRBJ1-4, reads SAVISQKPSRDICQRGTSLTIQCQVDSQVTMMFWYRQQPGQSLTLIATANQGSEATYESGFVIDKFPISRPNLTFSTLTVSNMSPEDSSIYLCSVQQGSNEKLFFGSGTQLSVL.

This chain connects TRBV11-1 to TRBJ2-5; perhaps TRBD1 as D (5 bases). The CDR3 has 16 amino acids. V was shortened by 0 bases and J by 2 bases, with 13 bases between the two germline ends. Germline CDR1 reads SGHAT; CDR2 reads FQDESV (reference sequence). DNA for the CDR3: TGTGCCAGCAGCTTAGCTTTGTCCCAGGGTCAAGAGACCCAGTACTTC. It encodes CASSLALSQGQETQYF.

This chain connects TRBV7-9 to TRBJ1-1; D is possibly TRBD1 (5 bases). The CDR3 has 14 amino acids. V was pared by 1 base and J by 1 base, with 7 bases between. Germline CDR1 SEHNR, CDR2 FQNEAQ (reference sequence). In DNA form, the CDR3 reads TGTGCCAGCAGCTTAGTAGGGGAGAACACTGAAGCTTTCTTT. Translating it yields CASSLVGENTEAFF.

The V and J genes are TRBV18 and TRBJ2-7, with D possibly being TRBD1 (6 bases). Germline lookup yields CDR1 KGHSH and CDR2 LQKENI. V was clipped by 1 base and J by 2 bases, with 9 bases between them. This CDR3 has 14 amino acids. This chain's CDR3 is CASSPRQGPYEQYF. The CDR3 DNA sequence: TGTGCCAGCTCACCACGGCAGGGGCCCTACGAGCAGTACTTC.

This chain uses TRBV5-1 with TRBJ1-4, with 9 bases aligning to TRBD1. Germline CDR1 is SGHRS and CDR2 is YFSETQ. CDR3 length: 16 amino acids. The V gene end was trimmed by 4 bases and the J gene end by 4 bases; junction bases not matched to a gene: 8. The CDR3: CASSPDRGGDNEKLFF. CDR3 sequence (DNA): TGCGCCAGCAGCCCCGACAGGGGGGGAGATAATGAAAAACTGTTTTTT.

The chain employs TRBV27 and TRBJ2-1, with a possible D match to TRBD2 (7 bases). Trimming removed 2 bases at V and 5 bases at J, with 13 bases between. Looked up from germline, CDR1 is MNHEY and CDR2 is SMNVEV (reference sequence). The CDR3 extends over 15 amino acids. The CDR3: CASSLGGGNHNEQFF. CDR3 bases: TGTGCCAGCAGTTTAGGGGGGGGCAACCACAATGAGCAGTTCTTC.

The chain carries TRBV6-5 and TRBJ2-5, with TRBD1 matching over 7 bases. This CDR3 is built from 14 residues. Per germline, CDR1 MNHEY and CDR2 SVGAGI. Germline trimming cut 2 bases from V and 4 bases from J; bases unmatched to any gene: 4. The CDR3 DNA is TGTGCCAGCAGTTACGGACAGGCCAGAGAGACCCAGTACTTC. Its protein product is CASSYGQARETQYF.

This chain joins TRBV7-7 and TRBJ2-3, with 9 bases lining up with TRBD2. V lost 5 bases to trimming and J lost 0 bases; unmatched junction nucleotides: 3. There are 15 residues in the CDR3. The germline V gene has CDR1 SSHAT and CDR2 FNYEAQ (reference sequence). The CDR3 spells CASSRGTSSTDTQYF. CDR3 bases: TGTGCCAGCAGCAGGGGGACTAGCAGCACAGATACGCAGTATTTT.

The chain uses TRBV28 and TRBJ2-7; 7 bases are shared with TRBD1. CDR3 length: 14 residues. In germline, CDR1 is MDHEN, CDR2 SYDVKM. Losses at the gene ends were 7 bases for V and 1 base for J; bases not matched to a gene: 7. CDR3 bases: TGTGCCAGCACTATCTGGACAGGTTCCTACGAGCAGTACTTC. It is translated as CASTIWTGSYEQYF.

The chain is built from TRBV18 and TRBJ2-1, with D perhaps matching TRBD1 (6 bases). Germline assignment: CDR1 KGHSH and CDR2 LQKENI. This CDR3 is built from 15 residues. V shed 0 bases and J shed 7 bases, with 13 bases lying between them. The CDR3 loop reads CASSPPNRVGNEQFF. The CDR3 DNA is TGTGCCAGCTCACCACCAAACAGGGTCGGAAATGAGCAGTTCTTC.

The chain combines TRBV5-6 with TRBJ2-7, with D tentatively TRBD1 (5 bases). Germline CDR1 reads SGHDT; CDR2 reads YYEEEE. CDR3 size: 12 residues. The ends were cut back, 5 bases at V and 7 bases at J, with 13 bases in the middle. Here the CDR3 reads CASRSLGREQYF. The CDR3 DNA reads as TGTGCCAGCAGGTCACTGGGGCGGGAGCAGTACTTC.